The 23 T cell receptor beta chains below were found in one sample sequenced in a study of blood T cell repertoires in COVID-19. Using immunoSEQ multiplex PCR, the repertoire was profiled, and TCRdb retains in-frame clones only, with some absent. The profile covers approximately 130,000 clones, with roughly 80% appearing a single time and over 15% taken by the ten largest. The sequenced material came from PBMCs or T cells enriched from blood (not recorded which). The receptors were gathered from a man in his thirties or forties who had recovered from COVID-19.

The CDR3: CASSLLGAQDGYTF. In nucleotides, the CDR3 is TGCGCCAGCAGCCTGCTTGGGGCGCAGGATGGCTACACCTTC. The rearrangement joins TRBV5-1 to TRBJ1-2; weak D call: TRBD1 (5 bases). There are 14 residues in the CDR3. V was shortened by 4 bases and J by 6 bases, with 16 bases between the two germline ends. The V gene's germline CDR1 is SGHRS and CDR2 YFSETQ.

The chain joins TRBV2 to TRBJ2-3, with 11 bases fitting TRBD2. Losses at the gene ends were 5 bases for V and 3 bases for J; bases not matched to a gene: 4. This CDR3 contains 15 residues. CDR1 and CDR2 from the germline V gene are SNHLY and FYNNEI. The CDR3, as DNA: TGTGCCAGCAGTTTAGCGGGGGGGCGGACAGATACGCAGTATTTT. Its protein is CASSLAGGRTDTQYF.

Concerning this clone itself: The germline gene is not matched at one end of the junction; a read error may be the cause. The J gene is TRBJ2-2, the V gene TRBV7-7; tentatively, D is TRBD1 (6 bases). The CDR3 runs to 16 residues. The germline gives CDR1 SSHAT, CDR2 FNYEAQ (reference sequence). The CDR3 DNA sequence: TGTGCTAGCAGCTTAGGATCAGGGGCAGACACCGGGGAGCTGTTTTTT. This encodes CASSLGSGADTGELFF.

This chain joins TRBV4-2 and TRBJ1-2, with D hard to call. Looked up from germline, CDR1 is LGHNA and CDR2 is YNFKEQ. Trimming removed 0 bases at V and 0 bases at J, with 11 bases between. CDR3 length equals 16 residues. The CDR3 spells CASSQDRDTSNYGYTF. CDR3 DNA: TGTGCCAGCAGCCAAGATCGTGACACTTCTAACTATGGCTACACCTTC.

This chain joins TRBV25-1 and TRBJ1-1; unclear D gene. The CDR3 spans 13 residues. Germline CDR1 reads MGHDK; CDR2 reads SYGVNS. Trimming took 3 bases from V and 4 from J, leaving 9 bases between them. The CDR3 is CASSEAPGTEAFF. The CDR3 bases are TGTGCCAGCAGTGAGGCACCGGGCACTGAAGCTTTCTTT.

In DNA form, the CDR3 reads TGTGCTAGTGGGCCCGGACACTCTGGGGCCAACGTCCTGACTTTC. As protein: CASGPGHSGANVLTF. This chain uses TRBV12-5 with TRBJ2-6, with D possibly being TRBD1 (5 bases). Trimming stripped 6 bases from V and 0 bases from J, with 9 bases between. In germline, CDR1 is LGHNT, CDR2 FRNRAP. CDR3 length: 15 residues. Complete variable domain (other parts from reference TRBV12-5 and TRBJ2-6): DARVTQTPRHKVTEMGQEVTMRCQPILGHNTVFWYRQTMMQGLELLAYFRNRAPLDDSGMPKDRFSAEMPDATLATLKIQPSEPRDSAVYFCASGPGHSGANVLTFGAGSRLTVL.

This chain links TRBV4-1 with TRBJ2-7, with a tentative D call TRBD2 (5 bases). CDR1 and CDR2 from the germline V gene are MGHRA and YSYEKL. This CDR3 comprises 13 residues. Trimming took off 0 bases at V and 7 bases at J, with 10 bases between the two ends. The CDR3 spells CASSQEEWREQYF. The CDR3 DNA sequence: TGCGCCAGCAGCCAAGAGGAATGGAGGGAGCAGTACTTC.

The chain carries TRBV19 and TRBJ2-7; no definite D call. The CDR3 consists of 11 residues. The germline V gene has CDR1 LNHDA and CDR2 SQIVND (reference sequence). Trimming removed 5 bases from V and 6 bases from J, with 8 bases in between. The CDR3 protein is CASSSGLEQYF. The CDR3 DNA is TGTGCCAGTAGTTCAGGTCTCGAGCAGTACTTC.

CDR3 region: CASSVPGQDREAFF. In DNA form, the CDR3 reads TGTGCCAGCAGCGTCCCGGGACAGGATCGTGAAGCTTTCTTT. This rearrangement joins TRBV5-6 to TRBJ1-1; TRBD1 aligns across 8 bases. V shed 4 bases and J 7 bases; nucleotides not matched to a gene: 9. The CDR3 is 14 residues long. Germline CDR1 and CDR2: SGHDT and YYEEEE.

This clone appeared once. This rearrangement joins TRBV5-1 to TRBJ2-5, with D possibly being TRBD2 (5 bases). Germline CDR1 is SGHRS and CDR2 is YFSETQ. This CDR3 has 15 residues. V dropped 0 bases and J dropped 2 bases, with 11 bases sitting between them. CDR3 sequence: CASSLDPGKQETQYF. DNA of the CDR3: TGCGCCAGCAGCTTGGACCCGGGGAAGCAAGAGACCCAGTACTTC.

V gene TRBV4-1 combines with J gene TRBJ2-7; 7 bases match TRBD1. Germline assignment: CDR1 MGHRA and CDR2 YSYEKL. The CDR3 covers 16 residues. J was trimmed by 0 bases and V by 1 base; bases with no gene match: 6. Written as DNA, the CDR3 is TGCGCCAGCAGCCAAGGGGACAGTTTAAGCTCCTACGAGCAGTACGTC. Translation: CASSQGDSLSSYEQYV.

The rearrangement uses TRBV5-1 and TRBJ1-1; TRBD1 aligns across 7 bases. This CDR3 is built from 14 residues. Germline CDR1 reads SGHRS; CDR2 reads YFSETQ. The junction had 0 bases not matched to a gene; V was cut back by 0 bases and J by 1 base. This chain's CDR3 is CASSLGTGNTEAFF. Written as DNA, the CDR3 is TGCGCCAGCAGCTTGGGGACAGGGAACACTGAAGCTTTCTTT.

The CDR3 DNA sequence: TGTGCCAGCAGCTTAGGGGGCAGGGGGCAAGTAGATACGCAGTATTTT. Residues: CASSLGGRGQVDTQYF. The chain has TRBV7-3 and TRBJ2-3; TRBD1 aligns across 8 bases. Looked up from germline, CDR1 is SGHTA and CDR2 is FQGTGA. The V gene end was trimmed by 2 bases and the J gene end by 5 bases; junction bases not matched to a gene: 9. This CDR3 has 16 amino acids.

V is TRBV7-9 and J is TRBJ1-2; TRBD1 might be the D (6 bases). V was cut by 5 bases and J by 4 bases, with 14 bases left in between. Germline V gives CDR1 SEHNR, CDR2 FQNEAQ (reference sequence). This CDR3 contains 14 residues. The CDR3 is CASSNADRLYGYTF. DNA for the CDR3: TGTGCCAGCAGCAACGCCGACAGGCTCTATGGCTACACCTTC.

This clone was found a few times. The chain carries TRBV6-5 and TRBJ2-7; 14 bases line up with TRBD2. Trimming cost V 0 bases and J 2 bases; bases outside gene matches: 0. CDR1 and CDR2 from the germline V gene are MNHEY and SVGAGI. This CDR3 has 16 amino acids. This CDR3 is CASSYSGLAGAYEQYF. CDR3 in DNA: TGTGCCAGCAGTTACTCGGGACTAGCGGGAGCCTACGAGCAGTACTTC.

The table lists this clone with a few counts. This sequence joins TRBV13 and TRBJ1-1; the D gene is possibly TRBD1 (6 bases). V lost 2 bases to trimming and J lost 2 bases, with 12 bases between them. This CDR3 contains 15 residues. Germline values: CDR1 PRHDT, CDR2 FYEKMQ (reference sequence). The CDR3, as DNA: TGTGCCAGCAGCTTACTCGGGACAACAAACACTGAAGCTTTCTTT. It is translated as CASSLLGTTNTEAFF. Variable domain in full (rest from reference TRBV13 and TRBJ1-1): AAGVIQSPRHLIKEKRETATLKCYPIPRHDTVYWYQQGPGQDPQFLISFYEKMQSDKGSIPDRFSAQQFSDYHSELNMSSLELGDSALYFCASSLLGTTNTEAFFGQGTRLTVV.

This chain uses TRBV21-1 with TRBJ1-1; the table assigns TRBD1, which was not confirmed against the DNA. TRBV21-1 is noted as a pseudogene. The CDR3 loop spans 16 amino acids. CDR3 in amino acids: CASSKDDRERGTEAFF. The CDR3 nucleotides read TGTGCCAGCAGCAAAGATGACAGGGAAAGGGGCACTGAAGCTTTCTTT.

This chain connects TRBV7-9 to TRBJ2-7; a possible D gene is TRBD1 (5 bases). The germline V and J ends were trimmed by 4 bases and 0 bases, with 10 bases remaining between them. Germline V gene lookup returns CDR1 SEHNR and CDR2 FQNEAQ (reference sequence). This CDR3 contains 14 residues. In DNA form, the CDR3 reads TGTGCCAGCAGCTACGACGGACACTCCTACGAGCAGTACTTC. Translating it yields CASSYDGHSYEQYF.

This clone was recorded only once. This chain uses TRBV6-5 with TRBJ2-7; D gene ambiguous. The CDR3 has 15 residues. V was cut by 5 bases and J by 4 bases, with 18 bases left in between. Germline lookup yields CDR1 MNHEY and CDR2 SVGAGI. This chain's CDR3 is CASSPHLVLVYEQYF. The CDR3 DNA sequence: TGTGCCAGCAGTCCCCACCTGGTCCTAGTTTACGAGCAGTACTTC.

V and J are TRBV7-8 and TRBJ1-5, with 8 positions matching TRBD1. There are 16 residues in the CDR3. V gave up 2 bases and J gave up 0 bases; unmatched junction bases: 3. CDR1 and CDR2 from the germline V gene are SGHVS and FQNEAQ. CDR3 sequence reads: CASSLSGQDSNQPQHF. The CDR3 DNA reads as TGTGCCAGCAGCTTATCGGGACAGGATAGCAATCAGCCCCAGCATTTT.

The V gene is TRBV10-3, the J gene TRBJ2-7; TRBD2 aligns across 8 bases. Trimming at V came to 0 bases and at J to 4 bases, leaving 8 bases not matched to a gene. Germline values: CDR1 ENHRY, CDR2 SYGVKD. The CDR3 covers 16 residues. The CDR3 protein is CAISESGGLAGYEQYF. In DNA form, the CDR3 reads TGTGCCATCAGTGAGTCAGGTGGGCTAGCGGGTTACGAGCAGTACTTC.

The chain combines TRBV30 with TRBJ2-7; 13 bases are shared with TRBD2. The J segment lost 5 bases and the V segment lost 1 base, leaving 5 bases of the junction unmatched. The germline V gene has CDR1 GTSNPN and CDR2 SVGIG (reference sequence). CDR3 size: 15 residues. In DNA, the CDR3 is TGTGCCTGGAGTGGGGGGACTAGCGGGAACAACGAGCAGTACTTC. This codes for CAWSGGTSGNNEQYF.

V and J are TRBV3-1 (or the pseudogene TRBV3-2) and TRBJ2-7, with TRBD1 identical over 7 bases. The CDR3 has 13 residues. V gave up 4 bases and J gave up 5 bases; unmatched junction bases: 5. CDR1 is LGHDT and CDR2 is YNNKEL in the germline V gene (reference sequence). CDR3 sequence: CASSLQGVNEQYF. CDR3 nucleotide sequence: TGTGCCAGCAGCCTCCAGGGGGTGAACGAGCAGTACTTC.